The present entry profiles one TCR beta chain with its context. Germline loops: CDR1 MNHEY, CDR2 SVGAGI. The CDR3 is made up of 15 amino acids. V was cut by 2 bases and J by 6 bases, with 17 bases left in between. Generated by immunoSEQ multiplex PCR, the TCRdb table keeps only in-frame clones and is missing some. The data contain approximately 200,000 clones, 75% to 90% of them seen just once; the ten biggest clones take up about 19%. The data derive from a study of blood T cell repertoires in COVID-19. Overall study context: Collection of acute and convalescent COVID-19 samples took place in the United States, Italy and Spain. PBMCs, B-cell-depleted T cells, or T cells provided the cDNA or gDNA that made up the material.

Participants had their cohort set by participant-reported clinical history. The TCR comes from a man between 35 and 55 years old who had recovered from COVID-19. The rearrangement uses TRBV6-5 and TRBJ2-7, with a tentative D call TRBD2 (6 bases). The sequenced sample was PBMCs or T cells enriched from blood (not recorded which). CDR3 bases: TGTGCCAGCAGTTACGGTCCAGGGACTTCTCCCGAGCAGTACTTC. Residues: CASSYGPGTSPEQYF.